Listed here are 3 T cell receptor beta chains from one sample, sequenced in a study of cytomegalovirus exposure and HLA in healthy donors. PCR amplification relied on 60 Vbeta primers (plus 13 Jbeta primers). Data came from immunoSEQ multiplex PCR; TCRdb stores just in-frame clones and leaves some out. The sample lists a few hundred thousand clones; roughly 91% were seen once. Sequencing used PBMCs. These TCRs come from a girl aged 2-10 years in good health and CMV-seronegative.

The rearrangement links TRBV30 to TRBJ1-3, with unresolved D. CDR3 length equals 14 residues. V was trimmed by 5 bases and J by 0 bases, leaving 11 bases between them. Germline CDR1 GTSNPN, CDR2 SVGIG (reference sequence). For the CDR3, the DNA is TGTGCCTGGTCCCCTGATAGCTCTGGAAACACCATATATTTT. It yields the protein CAWSPDSSGNTIYF.

This clone has only a few counts. The chain links TRBV5-4 to TRBJ2-7, with TRBD2 identical over 7 bases. Germline trimming cut 4 bases from V and 2 bases from J; bases unmatched to any gene: 9. Germline CDR1 is SGHNT and CDR2 is YYREEE (reference sequence). The CDR3 has 15 residues. CDR3 sequence: CASSPTSAAAYEQYF. CDR3 in DNA: TGTGCCAGCAGCCCTACTAGCGCCGCCGCCTACGAGCAGTACTTC. The full variable domain, in which reference TRBV5-4 and TRBJ2-7 provide the parts outside the CDR3, is ETGVTQSPTHLIKTRGQQVTLRCSSQSGHNTVSWYQQALGQGPQFIFQYYREEENGRGNFPPRFSGLQFPNYSSELNVNALELDDSALYLCASSPTSAAAYEQYFGPGTRLTVT.

This clone appeared a few times. The chain has TRBV30 and TRBJ1-4, with D tentatively TRBD1 (6 bases). The CDR3 extends over 16 amino acids. CDR1 and CDR2 from the germline V gene are GTSNPN and SVGIG (reference sequence). The ends were cut back, 0 bases at V and 3 bases at J, with 14 bases in the middle. The DNA of the CDR3 is TGTGCCTGGAGTGTAAACAGGGACGCTTCTAATGAAAAACTGTTTTTT. It specifies CAWSVNRDASNEKLFF.